The sequence of this T cell receptor (beta chain) was determined in a study of cytotoxic CD8 clonotypes in ibrutinib-treated CLL. Study-wide context: Partial response was seen in roughly 25 patients and complete response in 2; after median around 5.5 years, roughly 14 stayed remitted, some 12 progressed.

This CDR3 has 18 residues. The germline CDR1 and CDR2 sequences are SGHVS and FNYEAQ. The germline V and J ends were trimmed by 1 base and 0 bases, with 15 bases remaining between them. Data came from immunoSEQ multiplex PCR; TCRdb stores just in-frame clones and leaves some out. The sample holds some 43,000 clones, under 75% seen once. This clone was recorded only once. The sample in question was PBMCs, obtained after 12 months of ibrutinib treatment. The chain links TRBV7-6 to TRBJ1-4, with D unresolved. The sequence came from a human donor with chronic lymphocytic leukemia. CDR3 in DNA: TGTGCCAGCAGCTTAGAACTCCAAAGCAGCTCAACTAATGAAAAACTGTTTTTT. Its translation is CASSLELQSSSTNEKLFF.